This T cell receptor (beta chain) stems from a study of shared clonotypes between healthy human individuals (dated by TCRdb to 2020 to 2022). In terms of the full investigation: The cohort included a few men and a couple of women between 18 and 49 years of age. For each donor, three plates each were used for CD4 naive and CD4 memory, two plates were used for CD8 naive, and one plate was used for CD8 memory. The study deeply sequenced blood TCR repertoires of about five healthy adults to estimate repertoire size and the extent of clonotype sharing between individuals. Libraries were prepared and TCR repertoires were sequenced by different laboratories using diverse techniques, in order to increase sequencing depth and limit assay-specific biases. Leukapheresis yielded between about 0.9 and 9.5 billion PBMCs per donor. Overall results and qualifications from the work: Sampling was limited to blood, and TCR repertoires in tissue likely differ from TCR repertoires in blood. Larger estimated clonotype richness was generally found for naive subsets than for memory subsets. Based on pairwise subsampling, the degree of clonotype sharing among donors was expected to be affected by sequencing depth. Across a handful of donors, approximately 4.6% of naive CD4, around 3.5% of naive CD8, under 2.5% of memory CD4, and around 0.4% of memory CD8 clonotypes were shared. Incomplete sequencing was indicated by rarefaction of sorted-subset datasets, despite the large sequencing depth. Compared with non-shared clonotypes, the clonotypes found in all four sorted-subset donors had higher generation probabilities. Because the study included only a small number of donors, the genetic and exposure-history diversity represented was limited.

Healthy HIV-negative adults with no recently reported acute infections or vaccinations were included as donors. Every donor was a Caucasian adult residing in Nashville, Tennessee, USA. CD4+ T cells were enriched by magnetic negative selection; naive cells were then positively selected on CD45RA, and the negative fraction formed the memory subset. Blood was obtained by leukapheresis, after which PBMCs were separated by Ficoll-Histopaque density gradient centrifugation and cryopreserved in liquid nitrogen vapor phase. Analytical flow cytometry was used to check the purity and quantity of every magnetically sorted T cell population. From each sorted fraction, genomic DNA was isolated and quantified by UV absorbance on a Nanodrop 2000c. TCR CDR3 regions were amplified from genomic DNA by multiplex PCR using the deep immunoSEQ assay. Extracted genomic DNA from each cell subset was spread evenly across all wells of several immunoSEQ 96-well plates, with each plate serving as a replicate. For sorted subsets, about 0.2 ug genomic DNA, equal to 30,000 or so T cell genomes, was loaded into each replicate PCR. Purified libraries were measured with a Qubit 3.0 fluorometer, size-checked on a Bioanalyzer 2100, and measured again with the KAPA Library Quantification kit. Each immunoSEQ 96-well plate was sequenced on its own single-read 150-cycle Illumina NextSeq 550 flow cell. The authors processed their data as follows. Because the immunoSEQ output held only junctional sequences and lacked quality scores, the filtering could not match the filtering applied to full-length reads. To assign V/J genes and CDR3, sequences were annotated against IMGT germline references using PyIR, a Python wrapper for IgBLAST v1.9. Reads were filtered out if the reads had weak V/J assignments (E-value above 1e-6), no CDR3, stop codons, out-of-frame junctions, or ambiguous translated residues. V3J clonotypes were defined by identical inferred V gene, J gene, and CDR3 amino acid sequence. Percentage overlap between repertoires was computed as shared unique clonotypes divided by the size of the smaller repertoire. RTK rarefaction, the Chao1 estimator, and Recon v2.1 estimates of unobserved clonotypes were used to assess repertoire richness. Generation probabilities for all TCRbeta clonotypes obtained by the gDNA method from a handful of donors were computed using OLGA. The table was pulled from immuneACCESS by TCRdb, which kept in-frame rearrangements only. Such tables lose some clones; where checked, under half of the loss comes from unresolved V genes, and the rest has no known cause. The V and J calls and clone size come from that table; D and trimming were worked out from the DNA. This sample is represented by 2 million to 2.5 million clones; roughly 93% of them were singletons. The ten most abundant clones make up 0.36% of the sample.

CDR1 and CDR2 are drawn from the germline V gene: SGHRS, YFSETQ. Germline trimming: 4 bases from V, 4 bases from J; junction bases outside gene matches: 18. Inclusive of the bounding cysteine and phenylalanine, the CDR3 is 21 residues long. Only CDR3 DNA is held: 63 bases, read in frame from base 1. Note on this clone: No cognate antigen has been identified for it. No much larger clone is present one base from it, and per-base qualities are unavailable.

The source of this sequence is a man younger than 35 in good health. Some clones in this sample may be carry-over from other donors' samples. The chain is encoded by TRBV5-1 joined to TRBJ2-2; 14 central nucleotides agree with TRBD2. The sequenced material came from naive CD4+ T cells from PBMCs. Per the publication, the cell subset or site label means: CD45RA+ positively selected. The nucleotide sequence reads as follows: TGCGCCAGCAGCCCTTCACCCGGGACTAGCGGGAGACCCACCTTCACCGGGGAGCTGTTTTTT. The encoded protein is CASSPSPGTSGRPTFTGELFF. Beyond the CDR3, the reference TRBV5-1 and TRBJ2-2 genes provide the residues; the full variable domain reads: KAGVTQTPRYLIKTRGQQVTLSCSPISGHRSVSWYQQTPGQGLQFLFEYFSETQRNKGNFPGRFSGRQFSNSRSEMNVSTLELGDSALYLCASSPSPGTSGRPTFTGELFFGEGSRLTVL.